These T cell receptor beta chains were read from a single sample in a study of blood T cell repertoires in COVID-19. The table came from immunoSEQ multiplex PCR; TCRdb's copy has only in-frame clones and leaves some out. The profile shows some 71,000 clones, roughly 86% of them singletons. The specimen sequenced was peripheral blood. The receptor set was obtained from a woman between 70 and 85 years old with acute or convalescent COVID-19. Each CDR3 is given with its conserved first and last residue. D genes are given only for firm matches. Size is omitted from some rows. Given values are once, few, many or a class for expanded clones.

j_call | d_call | v_call | clone_size | cdr3_nt | cdr3_aa
TRBJ2-1 | TRBD1 | TRBV6-6 | NA | TGTGCCAGCGGGGACCTGGACAGGGGTAACAATGAGCAGTTCTTC | CASGDLDRGNNEQFF
TRBJ2-1 | TRBD1 | TRBV27 | NA | TGTGCCAGCAGCCTCTCCCCCGCCACCGGGACAGGGGGTCAAAGATACTACAATGAGCAGTTCTTC | CASSLSPATGTGGQRYYNEQFF
TRBJ1-5 | TRBD1 | TRBV19 | NA | TGTGCCAGTAGTATATCCGACAGGGGGCATCAGCCCCAGCATTTT | CASSISDRGHQPQHF
TRBJ2-1 | NA | TRBV28 | few | TGTGCCAGCAGAAGGGGTCTTACCTACAATGAGCAGTTCTTC | CASRRGLTYNEQFF
TRBJ2-7 | TRBD2 | TRBV10-3 | NA | TGTGCCATCAGTGATCTTTCGGGGTCGGGGGGAGAGTACTTC | CAISDLSGSGGEYF
TRBJ2-1 | TRBD2 | TRBV29-1 | NA | TGCAGCGTTGGCGGGTCGACGGGGGGCAATGAGCAGTTCTTC | CSVGGSTGGNEQFF
TRBJ2-7 | NA | TRBV7-9 | once | TGTGCCAGCAGCTCGACAGACTCCTACGAGCAGTACTTC | CASSSTDSYEQYF
TRBJ2-3 | TRBD1 | TRBV7-9 | NA | TGTGCCAGCAGCGACAGGGCGGTTATCGATACGCAGTATTTT | CASSDRAVIDTQYF
TRBJ1-4 | TRBD1 | TRBV3-1/TRBV3-2 | NA | TGTGCCAGCAGCCAAGATTCCCCCGCGCCGGGACAGGGAAATGAAAAACTGTTTTTT | CASSQDSPAPGQGNEKLFF
TRBJ2-7 | NA | TRBV5-1 | NA | TGCGCCAGCAGATTCGACAGCTACGAGCAGTACTTC | CASRFDSYEQYF
TRBJ2-7 | TRBD1 | TRBV29-1 | NA | TGCAGCGCCCAGGGGACAGATGCGGCCTACGAACAGTACTTC | CSAQGTDAAYEQYF
TRBJ1-1 | NA | TRBV10-2 | once | TGCGCCAGCAGAGGGAGATCTACCACTGAAGCTTTCTTT | CASRGRSTTEAFF
TRBJ1-4 | TRBD1 | TRBV2 | NA | TGTGCCAGCAGTGTCGCAGGGGGATGGGAAAAACTGTTTTTT | CASSVAGGWEKLFF
TRBJ2-7 | NA | TRBV19 | NA | TGTGCCAGTAATGACAGGACGAAAACCTACGAGCAGTACTTC | CASNDRTKTYEQYF
TRBJ2-7 | TRBD1 | TRBV5-1 | once | TGCGCCAGCAGCTTAACAGGGGGAACCTACGAGCAGTACTTC | CASSLTGGTYEQYF
TRBJ2-3 | TRBD1 | TRBV10-3 | NA | TGTGCCATCAGTTCGAGGACAGGGAAGACAGATACGCAGTATTTT | CAISSRTGKTDTQYF
TRBJ1-6 | TRBD1 | TRBV27 | NA | TGTGCCAGCAGTTTAGATACGCGGTCCACAGGGGCGGGTACACCCCTCCACTTT | CASSLDTRSTGAGTPLHF
TRBJ1-2 | TRBD1 | TRBV15 | NA | TGTGCCACCAGCCCCTACGAGCAGGGGGCGAGGAGCTACACCTTC | CATSPYEQGARSYTF
TRBJ1-1 | NA | TRBV27 | NA | TGTGCCAGCAGGCAGGACAGCCAGACTGAAGCTTTCTTT | CASRQDSQTEAFF
TRBJ2-3 | TRBD2 | TRBV18 | NA | TGTGCCAGCTCGTGGTCCGGGACTAGCGGTTCTAGCACAGATACGCAGTATTTT | CASSWSGTSGSSTDTQYF
TRBJ2-3 | TRBD2 | TRBV19 | few | TGTGCCAGTACCCGAGGGAGGGCACCAGATACGCAGTATTTT | CASTRGRAPDTQYF
TRBJ2-7 | NA | TRBV9 | NA | TGTGCCAGCAGCGTAACCGGGGAAGAGGACGAGCAGTACTTC | CASSVTGEEDEQYF
TRBJ1-1 | TRBD1 | TRBV4-2 | medium-sized | TGTGCCAGCAGCCAAGTGCAGGGGGTCCACACTGAAGCTTTCTTT | CASSQVQGVHTEAFF
TRBJ1-1 | TRBD1 | TRBV30 | NA | TGTGCCTGGAGTGCCTGGGACAGGGGGTACACTGAAGCTTTCTTT | CAWSAWDRGYTEAFF
TRBJ2-4 | TRBD2 | TRBV4-2 | NA | TGTGCCAGCAGCCAGGCCAGCGGGAGGGCCCTCGAGGCCAAAAACATTCAGTACTTC | CASSQASGRALEAKNIQYF
TRBJ2-1 | TRBD1 | TRBV11-3 | NA | TGTGCCAGCAGCCCGGAGGGGGACAGGGGAGCCAATGAGCAGTTCTTC | CASSPEGDRGANEQFF
TRBJ1-1 | NA | TRBV7-2 | NA | TGTGCCAGCAGCCAGGGCCCAGGGAACACTGAAGCTTTCTTT | CASSQGPGNTEAFF
TRBJ2-5 | NA | TRBV10-3 | NA | TGTGCCATCAGTGAGGGAGGCGCCCAAGAGACCCAGTACTTC | CAISEGGAQETQYF
TRBJ1-1 | TRBD1 | TRBV7-9 | NA | TGTGCCAGCAGCCTCGAGACAGGGACTGAAGCTTTCTTT | CASSLETGTEAFF
TRBJ2-1 | TRBD2 | TRBV3-1/TRBV3-2 | NA | TGTGCCAGCAGCCAAGAACTAGCGGAGAGATACAATGAGCAGTTCTTC | CASSQELAERYNEQFF
TRBJ2-7 | TRBD1 | TRBV5-1 | NA | TGCGCCAGCAAAAGACAGGGGGAGCGAGACGAGCAGTACTTC | CASKRQGERDEQYF
TRBJ2-2 | TRBD1 | TRBV28 | NA | TGTGCCAGCAGTCCCTTAAAAGGGGGCGCCTTCGGGGAGCTGTTTTTT | CASSPLKGGAFGELFF
TRBJ2-7 | TRBD2 | TRBV11-3 | NA | TGTGCCAGCAGCTCATCGGGGGGTCCCTCCTACGAGCAGTACTTC | CASSSSGGPSYEQYF
TRBJ1-2 | NA | TRBV19 | few | TGTGCCAGTAGGCCAACCGGGACTGACTATGGCTACACCTTC | CASRPTGTDYGYTF
TRBJ1-2 | TRBD1 | TRBV7-2 | few | TGTGCCAGCAGCTTAGGGACAGGGCCCTATGGCTACACCTTC | CASSLGTGPYGYTF
TRBJ1-1 | TRBD1 | TRBV10-3 | NA | TGTGCCACCACGACAGGGGAGGGCACTGAAGCTTTCTTT | CATTTGEGTEAFF
TRBJ1-5 | NA | TRBV4-1 | NA | TGCGCCAGCAGCCAAGAGCGGTCACTTAGCAATCAGCCCCAGCATTTT | CASSQERSLSNQPQHF
TRBJ2-2 | TRBD1 | TRBV5-1 | NA | TGCGCCAGCAGCTCCGGGACAGAAGTCACCGGGGAGCTGTTTTTT | CASSSGTEVTGELFF
TRBJ1-3 | NA | TRBV14 | NA | TGTGCCAGCAGTTTTCTGAGCTCTGGAAACACCATATATTTT | CASSFLSSGNTIYF
TRBJ1-4 | NA | TRBV5-1 | NA | TGCGCCAGCAGGGAGACAGCAACTAATGAAAAACTGTTTTTT | CASRETATNEKLFF
TRBJ1-5 | NA | TRBV19 | NA | TGTGCCAGTGGGTACAGGGACGGCAATCAGCCCCAGCATTTT | CASGYRDGNQPQHF
TRBJ1-5 | TRBD1 | TRBV19 | NA | TGTGCCAGTAGTATCAAACAGGGGAATAGCAATCAGCCCCAGCATTTT | CASSIKQGNSNQPQHF
TRBJ2-2 | TRBD1 | TRBV30 | NA | TGTGCCCATAAAAAGGACAGGGGCGCGGGGGAGCTGTTTTTT | CAHKKDRGAGELFF
TRBJ2-1 | TRBD2 | TRBV2 | NA | TGTGCCAGCAGTGGCGGGAGTGTCTACAATGAGCAGTTCTTC | CASSGGSVYNEQFF
TRBJ2-7 | NA | TRBV20-1 | NA | TGCAGTGCTAGAGAAATGGACAGCGTCTTCTTC | CSAREMDSVFF
TRBJ1-1 | NA | TRBV11-2 | NA | TGTGCCAGCAGCTTGTGGTGGGGCAGCCCTTCTGAAGCTTTCTTT | CASSLWWGSPSEAFF
TRBJ2-1 | NA | TRBV30 | NA | TGTGCCTGGAGTGTACAGGTAGCATCGGGTGAGCAGTTCTTC | CAWSVQVASGEQFF
TRBJ2-5 | TRBD2 | TRBV10-1 | once | TGCGCCAGCATTGAAGTAAGCGGGGGGCCCCGGTGGACCCAGTACTTC | CASIEVSGGPRWTQYF
TRBJ1-2 | NA | TRBV12-3/TRBV12-4 | NA | TGTGCCAGCAGTTTAGGCCCCTCGGGGGGCTACACCTTC | CASSLGPSGGYTF
TRBJ2-6 | TRBD2 | TRBV7-9 | NA | TGTGCCAGCAGCTTAAGGAGGACTAGCGGGGCGGGGGCCAACGTCCTGACTTTC | CASSLRRTSGAGANVLTF
TRBJ2-7 | TRBD1 | TRBV19 | NA | TGTGCCAGTCGAAGGGACAGGGAAGACGAGCAGTACTTC | CASRRDREDEQYF
TRBJ1-5 | TRBD1 | TRBV28 | NA | TGTGCCAGCAGTAACAGGGGGCCCCAGCATTTT | CASSNRGPQHF
TRBJ1-2 | NA | TRBV7-2 | NA | TGTGCCAGCAGCTTAAGCGGGGGACAAGTCTATGGCTACACCTTC | CASSLSGGQVYGYTF
TRBJ2-7 | TRBD2 | TRBV7-2 | NA | TGTGCCAGCAGCTTAGACGGGGAGGGGCCCGAGCAGTACTTC | CASSLDGEGPEQYF
TRBJ2-7 | TRBD1 | TRBV30 | NA | TGTGCCTGGAGTGTCAGTCTGAGACAGGGCCACGAGCAGTACTTC | CAWSVSLRQGHEQYF
TRBJ2-7 | TRBD1 | TRBV5-1 | NA | TGCGCCAGCACCCGGGACAGGGAAGAGCAGTACTTC | CASTRDREEQYF
TRBJ1-3 | NA | TRBV2 | NA | TGTGCCAGCAGTGGAGAAGTCGGAAACACCATATATTTT | CASSGEVGNTIYF
TRBJ1-1 | NA | TRBV6-5 | NA | TGTGCCAGCAGTTACATCTCCAGGGAGAACACTGAAGCTTTCTTT | CASSYISRENTEAFF
TRBJ1-6 | TRBD1 | TRBV29-1 | NA | TGCAGCGTTGAAGCAGGGCAGGGGGAGAATTCACCCCTCCACTTT | CSVEAGQGENSPLHF
TRBJ1-2 | NA | TRBV3-1/TRBV3-2 | many | TGTGCCAGCAGCCAAGGGAACAGCCCAGTTGAGGGTGGCTACACCTTC | CASSQGNSPVEGGYTF